A selection of T cell receptor beta chains follows, all from one sample in a study of circulating and synovial CD4+ cells in juvenile arthritis. Profiled with immunoSEQ multiplex PCR; TCRdb holds only in-frame clones, not every one. Among around 15,000 clones listed, around nine tenths were seen once. Sequenced sample: CD4+ T cells from blood. The receptor set was obtained from a human donor with juvenile idiopathic arthritis. Each CDR3 is given with its conserved first and last residue. Fields, in order: clone size, D gene, V gene, J gene, CDR3 protein, CDR3 DNA. A D gene is named only where the DNA matches it firmly. Some rows have no size entry. The others give once, few or many, or a class for an expanded clone.

NA,TRBD1,TRBV29-1,TRBJ2-3,CSATGDSTDTQYF,TGCAGCGCCACAGGGGACAGCACAGATACGCAGTATTTT
NA,NA,TRBV9,TRBJ2-2,CASSSTSQTGELFF,TGTGCCAGCAGCTCAACTTCTCAAACCGGGGAGCTGTTTTTT
NA,TRBD1,TRBV5-1,TRBJ2-3,CAVGGPDTQYF,TGCGCCGTAGGGGGCCCAGATACGCAGTATTTT
NA,NA,TRBV19,TRBJ2-1,CASSIGRASEQFF,TGTGCCAGTAGTATAGGGAGGGCCTCTGAGCAGTTCTTC
once,TRBD1,TRBV19,TRBJ2-6,CATGRGTGVSGANVLTF,TGTGCCACCGGTAGGGGGACAGGGGTGTCTGGGGCCAACGTCCTGACTTTC
NA,NA,TRBV29-1,TRBJ1-4,CSVNFRLTNEKLFF,TGCAGCGTAAATTTCAGGTTAACTAATGAAAAACTGTTTTTT
NA,NA,TRBV5-1,TRBJ1-5,CARSLEAGSNQPQHF,TGCGCCAGAAGCTTGGAGGCAGGCAGCAATCAGCCCCAGCATTTT
once,NA,TRBV11-3,TRBJ1-1,CASSPGDGRANTEAFF,TGTGCCAGCAGCCCAGGGGACGGAAGGGCGAACACTGAAGCTTTCTTT
NA,TRBD1,TRBV12-5,TRBJ2-4,CASGLGQGYIQYF,TGTGCTAGTGGTTTGGGACAGGGGTACATTCAGTACTTC
NA,NA,TRBV18,TRBJ1-1,CASSGDRTQEAFF,TGTGCCAGCTCCGGTGACAGGACACAAGAAGCTTTCTTT
NA,NA,TRBV5-4,TRBJ1-2,CASSLVGDGYTF,TGTGCCAGCAGCTTGGTAGGGGATGGCTACACCTTC
NA,NA,TRBV5-1,TRBJ1-6,CASSLGIVSGLGSPLHF,TGCGCCAGCAGCTTGGGTATTGTATCGGGACTGGGTTCACCCCTCCACTTT
NA,NA,TRBV5-1,TRBJ1-5,CASSSGGQNNQPQHF,TGCGCCAGCAGCTCCGGCGGACAGAACAATCAGCCCCAGCATTTT
NA,NA,TRBV25-1,TRBJ1-4,CACGCRRATNEKLFF,TGTGCATGCGGGTGCAGGAGGGCAACTAATGAAAAACTGTTTTTT